Listed below are T cell receptor beta chains from one sample, sequenced in a study of blood T cell repertoires in COVID-19. Data came from immunoSEQ multiplex PCR; TCRdb stores just in-frame clones and leaves some out. The profile shows 99,000 or so clones, about 80% of them singletons. The specimen sequenced was peripheral blood. These TCRs come from a woman over 75 with active or convalescent COVID-19. CDR3s include the opening cysteine and the closing phenylalanine or tryptophan. The order of the fields is clone size, J gene, V gene, D gene, CDR3 protein, CDR3 DNA. A D gene is named only where the DNA matches it firmly. A row's size may be missing; if present it is once, few, many or a size class.

>-|TRBJ1-2|TRBV12-3/TRBV12-4|TRBD1
CASSPGQGYGYTF
TGTGCCAGCAGTCCCGGACAGGGCTATGGCTACACCTTC
>few|TRBJ1-1|TRBV4-1|TRBD1
CASSPRAGGIKMNTEAFF
TGCGCCAGCAGCCCGAGGGCAGGGGGGATAAAAATGAACACTGAAGCTTTCTTT
>-|TRBJ2-1|TRBV5-5|-
CASSLDSYNEQFF
TGTGCCAGCAGCTTGGACAGCTACAATGAGCAGTTCTTC
>-|TRBJ2-7|TRBV28|TRBD2
CASKGSLAGISYEQYF
TGTGCCAGCAAGGGATCTCTAGCGGGGATCTCCTACGAGCAGTACTTC
>-|TRBJ1-1|TRBV3-1/TRBV3-2|TRBD1
CASSRYYRGNTEAFF
TGTGCCAGCAGCCGGTACTACAGGGGGAACACTGAAGCTTTCTTT
>-|TRBJ2-2|TRBV6-5|-
CASSPAAGELFF
TGTGCCAGCAGCCCCGCGGCCGGGGAGCTGTTTTTT
>-|TRBJ1-5|TRBV27|TRBD1
CASSLSYTGGASNQPQHF
TGTGCCAGCAGTTTATCTTATACAGGGGGCGCAAGCAATCAGCCCCAGCATTTT
>many|TRBJ2-1|TRBV7-7|TRBD2
CASSSGLAGNNEQFF
TGTGCTAGCAGCTCCGGACTAGCGGGAAACAATGAGCAGTTCTTC
>-|TRBJ2-2|TRBV5-8|TRBD2
CASSVKPGLNTGELFF
TGTGCCAGCAGCGTAAAGCCGGGACTAAACACCGGGGAGCTGTTTTTT
>-|TRBJ2-3|TRBV6-2/TRBV6-3|-
CASSYGAATTDTQYF
TGTGCCAGCAGTTACGGGGCAGCCACCACAGATACGCAGTATTTT
>-|TRBJ2-3|TRBV4-1|-
CASSHASGTSTDTQYF
TGCGCCAGCAGCCATGCTTCAGGGACTAGCACAGATACGCAGTATTTT
>once|TRBJ1-1|TRBV18|-
CASSTGSTEAFF
TGTGCCAGCTCAACAGGGTCCACTGAAGCTTTCTTT
>-|TRBJ1-6|TRBV10-3|TRBD1
CAIRQGNDNSPLHF
TGTGCCATCAGACAGGGGAACGATAATTCACCCCTCCACTTT
>-|TRBJ2-3|TRBV11-2|TRBD2
CASSDRSGRITDTQYF
TGTGCCAGCAGCGACCGAAGCGGGAGGATCACAGATACGCAGTATTTT
>once|TRBJ2-2|TRBV7-3|TRBD2
CASSPRGGLTGELFF
TGTGCCAGCAGCCCCCGGGGGGGCCTTACCGGGGAGCTGTTTTTT
>-|TRBJ2-2|TRBV29-1|-
CSVEDRRITPGELFF
TGCAGCGTTGAAGACAGGCGAATTACCCCCGGGGAGCTGTTTTTT
>-|TRBJ2-1|TRBV27|TRBD2
CASSFGGSSYNEQFF
TGTGCCAGCAGTTTCGGGGGGAGCTCCTACAATGAGCAGTTCTTC
>once|TRBJ2-1|TRBV4-3|TRBD2
CASSLSSGRHNEQFF
TGCGCCAGCAGCCTCTCTAGCGGGAGGCACAATGAGCAGTTCTTC
>-|TRBJ1-3|TRBV5-4|-
CASSLQGGNTIYF
TGTGCCAGCAGCTTACAGGGAGGAAACACCATATATTTT
>-|TRBJ2-7|TRBV19|TRBD1
CASAGQGEYEQYF
TGTGCCAGTGCGGGACAGGGTGAATACGAGCAGTACTTC
>many|TRBJ2-2|TRBV28|-
CASRQFLGTNTGELFF
TGTGCCAGCAGGCAATTTCTAGGGACTAACACCGGGGAGCTGTTTTTT
>-|TRBJ1-1|TRBV10-3|TRBD1
CAISTRQGSEAFF
TGTGCCATCAGCACAAGACAGGGCTCTGAAGCTTTCTTT
>-|TRBJ2-7|TRBV6-2/TRBV6-3|TRBD2
CASSWSGGAVYEQYF
TGTGCCAGCAGTTGGAGCGGGGGGGCGGTCTACGAGCAGTACTTC
>-|TRBJ1-5|TRBV2|TRBD1
CASRLGTGGQPQHF
TGTGCCAGCAGACTAGGGACAGGGGGTCAGCCCCAGCATTTT